The source of this T cell receptor beta chain is a study of T cell changes during pregnancy in multiple sclerosis. V lost 0 bases and J lost 11, with 10 bases in between. CDR1 DFQATT and CDR2 SNEGSKA come from the germline V gene (reference sequence). This CDR3 comprises 11 residues. The method was immunoSEQ multiplex PCR; TCRdb's version includes in-frame clones alone and lacks a portion of them. The table shows some 70,000 clones, with more than 85% occurring only once. The TCR originated in a female donor with multiple sclerosis, enrolled in a pregnancy study. Source: CD8+ T cells from peripheral blood mononuclear cells, taken before pregnancy. The chain links TRBV20-1 to TRBJ1-1; unclear D gene. CDR3 DNA: TGCAGTGCTAGAGAAGGGCGGGATGCTTTCTTT. This sequence encodes CSAREGRDAFF.